This TCR beta chain derives from a study of blood T cells in healthy people across ages. Next came a second PCR, run for about 7 to 11 cycles, which used a sample-barcoded 5' primer along with a J-beta primer mix. The template-switch adaptor, which had 12 random nucleotides, put a tag on each cDNA molecule. CDR3-containing paired-end reads numbered at least 3 million in each sample. TCRdb reprocessed the 5' RACE reads via MiXCR and lists one record per CDR3 protein. The sample holds fewer than 950,000 distinct CDR3 sequences, roughly 34% seen once. V was cut by 0 bases and J by 8 bases, with 7 bases left in between. Germline lookup yields CDR1 MNHEY and CDR2 SVGEGT. The CDR3 has 12 residues. Researchers report isolating at least 6.5 million PBMCs per sample.

The chain carries TRBV6-2 or TRBV6-3 and TRBJ1-2; D unclear. This TCR derives from a man between 18 and 29 years old in good health. What was sequenced was blood. The CDR3 DNA reads TGTGCCAGCAGTTACTCGATGGGAGGCTACACCTTC. This codes for CASSYSMGGYTF.